What follows is one TCR beta chain and its context. Its antigen is still unknown. V lost 6 bases to trimming and J lost 0 bases; unmatched junction nucleotides: 4. Germline values: CDR1 MGHDK, CDR2 SYGVNS. CDR3 length: 16 amino acids. Profiled with immunoSEQ multiplex PCR; TCRdb holds only in-frame clones, not every one. The sample lists 140,000 to 150,000 clones, 60% to 85% occurring once. The sample belongs to a study of cytotoxic CD8 clonotypes in ibrutinib-treated CLL. Study-wide results and caveats: Having risen at ibrutinib response, clonality had fallen back toward baseline by progression.

This sequence originates from a human donor with chronic lymphocytic leukemia. The chain recombines TRBV25-1 with TRBJ2-6; TRBD1 matches at 8 bases. The source was PBMCs, collected after 24 months of ibrutinib treatment. The DNA for the CDR3 is TGTGCCAGCAGGGGGGACAGGAGCTCTGGGGCCAACGTCCTGACTTTC. This sequence encodes CASRGDRSSGANVLTF. Together with reference TRBV25-1 and TRBJ2-6, the CDR3 gives the full variable domain: EADIYQTPRYLVIGTGKKITLECSQTMGHDKMYWYQQDPGMELHLIHYSYGVNSTEKGDLSSESTVSRIRTEHFPLTLESARPSHTSQYLCASRGDRSSGANVLTFGAGSRLTVL.